The 11 T cell receptor beta chains below come from one sample, sequenced in a study of cytomegalovirus exposure and HLA in healthy donors (dated by TCRdb to the late 2010s). Library construction relied on the immunoSEQ multiplex PCR assay. The multiplex PCR relied on a mix of 60 forward primers for TCR Vbeta segments and 13 reverse primers for TCR Jbeta segments. Held by TCRdb, this immuneACCESS table contains in-frame sequences only and omits some clones. Under half of the omission traces to an unresolved V gene where checked; the cause of the rest is unknown. The sample contains 84,000 or so clones, approximately 60% of them found a single time. Of the sample, 5% to 6.5% is held by the ten largest clones. Material: PBMCs. These receptors originate from a woman aged 25 to 39 in good health and CMV-seropositive.

The chain uses TRBV7-9 and TRBJ2-3; maybe TRBD2 (6 bases). Trimming took off 0 bases at V and 0 bases at J, with 16 bases between the two ends. Germline CDR1 is SEHNR and CDR2 is FQNEAQ (reference sequence). The CDR3 runs 18 residues. The CDR3 here is CASSLALHRDSSTDTQYF. CDR3 coding DNA: TGTGCCAGCAGCTTAGCCCTCCACCGGGACTCCAGCACAGATACGCAGTATTTT. Looking up the rest from reference TRBV7-9 and TRBJ2-3 gives the full variable domain: DTGVSQNPRHKITKRGQNVTFRCDPISEHNRLYWYRQTLGQGPEFLTYFQNEAQLEKSRLLSDRFSAERPKGSFSTLEIQRTEQGDSAMYLCASSLALHRDSSTDTQYFGPGTRLTVL.

The chain links TRBV5-4 to TRBJ2-7; 7 positions match TRBD2. With V trimmed by 4 bases and J by 2 bases, 15 bases remained unmatched. Germline V gene sequence: CDR1 SGHNT, CDR2 YYREEE (reference sequence). The CDR3 extends over 17 amino acids. The CDR3 protein is CASSPFPSGTTPYEQYF. The CDR3 nucleotides are TGTGCCAGCAGCCCCTTCCCTTCCGGGACTACCCCCTACGAGCAGTACTTC.

The chain carries TRBV2 and TRBJ1-5, with 9 bases lining up with TRBD1. The CDR3 is made up of 15 amino acids. In germline, CDR1 is SNHLY, CDR2 FYNNEI. V lost 4 bases and J lost 5; bases outside the gene matches: 6. This chain's CDR3 is CASSARGTGHQPQHF. CDR3 nucleotides: TGTGCCAGCAGTGCGAGAGGGACAGGGCATCAGCCCCAGCATTTT.

The rearrangement uses TRBV7-9 and TRBJ2-5; 9 bases agree with TRBD1. Gene TRBJ2-7 matches the end of the DNA better, so the J call may be wrong. Germline-derived CDR1 and CDR2 are SEHNR and FQNEAQ (reference sequence). The CDR3 length is 16 residues. For the CDR3, the DNA is TGTGCCAGCAGCTTAGCAGGGACAGGGCAGGGCTACGAGCAGTACTTC. Translating it yields CASSLAGTGQGYEQYF.

This clone was observed a handful of times. CDR3 coding DNA: TGTGCCAGCAGCCCACAGACAGGGGAGGGAACAGATACGCAGTATTTT. Its protein product is CASSPQTGEGTDTQYF. The chain combines TRBV7-3 with TRBJ2-3, with a tentative D call TRBD1 (8 bases). The V gene lost 5 bases and the J gene lost 3 bases, with 18 bases spanning the gap. Per germline, CDR1 SGHTA and CDR2 FQGTGA. The length of the CDR3 is 16 residues. Full variable domain (rest looked up from reference TRBV7-3 and TRBJ2-3): GAGVSQTPSNKVTEKGKYVELRCDPISGHTALYWYRQSLGQGPEFLIYFQGTGAADDSGLPNDRFFAVRPEGSVSTLKIQRTERGDSAVYLCASSPQTGEGTDTQYFGPGTRLTVL.

The chain has TRBV19 and TRBJ2-2, with D perhaps TRBD1 (6 bases). Trimming pared 7 bases from V and 2 bases from J, leaving 14 bases between. The CDR3 runs to 15 residues. Germline V CDR1 and CDR2: LNHDA, SQIVND (reference sequence). CDR3 amino acids: CASIPGHANTGELFF. As DNA, the CDR3 is TGTGCCAGTATCCCGGGACATGCCAACACCGGGGAGCTGTTTTTT.

CDR3 DNA sequence: TGTGCCAGTAGCCGAAGGGGTACCGAGGGCCGGACAGGGAACTATGGCTACACCTTC. Amino acid sequence: CASSRRGTEGRTGNYGYTF. The chain combines TRBV19 with TRBJ1-2, with 8 bases lining up with TRBD1. This CDR3 is built from 19 residues. The J segment lost 2 bases and the V segment lost 6 bases, leaving 20 bases of the junction unmatched. Germline CDR1 LNHDA, CDR2 SQIVND (reference sequence).

This clone was seen a few times. The chain recombines TRBV18 with TRBJ2-1; D is uncertain. The germline V gene has CDR1 KGHSH and CDR2 LQKENI. V lost 2 bases to trimming and J lost 7 bases, with 3 bases between them. CDR3 size: 11 residues. The CDR3 bases are TGTGCCAGCTCACCAATAAATGAGCAGTTCTTC. It yields the protein CASSPINEQFF.

The J gene is TRBJ2-7, the V gene TRBV6-6; the D gene is possibly TRBD1 (6 bases). This CDR3 is 15 amino acids long. Germline V CDR1 and CDR2: MNHNY, SVGAGI (reference sequence). Trimming removed 6 bases from V and 3 bases from J, with 18 bases in between. CDR3 sequence (DNA): TGTGCCAGCAGGCTGACAGAGGGGGTAGACTACGAGCAGTACTTC. Protein product: CASRLTEGVDYEQYF.

The chain combines TRBV10-3 with TRBJ1-1; D remains ambiguous. V was trimmed by 8 bases and J by 7 bases, leaving 14 bases between them. The CDR3 sequence is 12 residues long. CDR1 and CDR2 (germline): ENHRY, SYGVKD. This CDR3 is CAIGTEIGEAFF. CDR3 in DNA: TGTGCCATCGGTACGGAGATCGGTGAAGCTTTCTTT.

This rearrangement joins TRBV29-1 to TRBJ1-1, with D perhaps TRBD1 (6 bases). CDR3 length: 10 residues. The germline gives CDR1 SQVTM, CDR2 ANQGSEA. V lost 7 bases and J lost 7, with 10 bases in between. CDR3 DNA sequence: TGCAGCGCCGGACAGCATGAAGCTTTCTTT. It codes for CSAGQHEAFF.